This TCR beta chain emerged from a study of blood T cell repertoires in COVID-19. Profiled with immunoSEQ multiplex PCR; TCRdb holds only in-frame clones, not every one. The table has roughly 130,000 clones, around nine tenths seen once. Trimming stripped 5 bases from V and 4 bases from J, with 8 bases between. Germline CDR1 is ENHRY and CDR2 is SYGVKD. The CDR3 is made up of 12 amino acids. J is TRBJ2-5 and V is TRBV10-3, with a weak D call TRBD1 (5 bases). Sequencing input: peripheral blood. This TCR came from a man aged 50 to 59 with active COVID-19. This CDR3 reads CAISTQGETQYF. The CDR3 DNA reads as TGTGCCATCAGTACCCAGGGAGAGACCCAGTACTTC.